The TCR beta chain under discussion was sequenced for a study of T-cell reconstitution after alpha-beta-depleted transplantation in children. Trimming took off 8 bases at V and 4 bases at J, with 20 bases between the two ends. Germline V gene data show CDR1 as SQVTM and CDR2 as ANQGSEA. CDR3 length equals 14 residues. Unique molecular identifiers tagged the TCRbeta library. TCRdb re-analysed the PCR reads in MiXCR, keeping a single row per CDR3 protein. The sample includes roughly 200,000 distinct CDR3 sequences, around 7.7% of them seen just once. Notes on the study in general: One year after transplant, T-cell counts and diversity came mostly from newly produced T cells. Expanded graft clones numbering several hundred reportedly gave rise to alpha-beta T cells about two months after transplant. There were some patients whose high TCRbeta diversity at day 60 came from surviving recipient T cells and thymic progenitors.

Remarks on this clonotype: The antigen is undetermined.

The receptor comes from a male patient aged 2 to 9 who had a stem cell transplant for acute myeloid leukemia, so the T cells may come from the graft donor. The input for sequencing was PBMCs, mostly from graft donor cells, taken 360 days after TCRalphabeta/CD19-depleted stem cell transplant. This sequence joins TRBV29-1 and TRBJ1-1; D unresolved. This CDR3 is CSLRSQKTFTEAFF. The DNA of the CDR3 is TGCAGCTTACGGTCGCAGAAAACTTTCACTGAAGCTTTCTTT. Variable domain in full (rest from reference TRBV29-1 and TRBJ1-1): SAVISQKPSRDICQRGTSLTIQCQVDSQVTMMFWYRQQPGQSLTLIATANQGSEATYESGFVIDKFPISRPNLTFSTLTVSNMSPEDSSIYLCSLRSQKTFTEAFFGQGTRLTVV.